This entry describes one T cell receptor beta chain. Followed longitudinally, the Seattle patients had been enrolled during active infection. As originally analysed: Estimates of nucleated cell counts were drawn from the amplification of reference gene primers. TCRdb's copy holds only in-frame clones and misses some; the assay was immunoSEQ multiplex PCR. That table gives V, J and clone size, and the DNA gave D and trimming. Of about 140,000 clones listed, roughly 84% were seen once; the top ten hold approximately 8.9%. CDR1 and CDR2 (germline): MGHRA, YSYEKL. The CDR3 covers 15 residues. V lost 3 bases and J 6 bases, leaving 18 bases between the germline ends. This sample was taken from a study of blood T cell repertoires in COVID-19. Study-level information: The origin of the acute and convalescent COVID-19 samples was the United States, Italy and Spain. T cells, B-cell-depleted T cells, or PBMCs provided the cDNA or gDNA that served as material.

The chain joins TRBV4-1 to TRBJ2-7; the D gene is possibly TRBD1 (6 bases). What was sequenced was peripheral blood. This clonotype was obtained from a man aged 25-45 years with COVID-19, enrolled during active disease. CDR3 region: CASSQEGGLGREQYF. CDR3 DNA: TGCGCCAGCAGCCAGGAAGGGGGATTGGGCCGCGAGCAGTACTTC.